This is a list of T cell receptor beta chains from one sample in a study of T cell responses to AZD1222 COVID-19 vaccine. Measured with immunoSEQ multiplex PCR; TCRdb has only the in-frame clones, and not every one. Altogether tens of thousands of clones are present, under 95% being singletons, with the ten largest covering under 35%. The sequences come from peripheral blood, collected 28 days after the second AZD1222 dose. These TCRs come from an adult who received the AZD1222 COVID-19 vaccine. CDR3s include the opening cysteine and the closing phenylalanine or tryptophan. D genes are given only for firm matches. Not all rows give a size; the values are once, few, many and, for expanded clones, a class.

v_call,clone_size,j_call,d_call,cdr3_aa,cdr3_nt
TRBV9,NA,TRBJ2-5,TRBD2,CASSVTVAGGQETQYF,TGTGCCAGCAGCGTAACCGTGGCGGGAGGTCAGGAGACCCAGTACTTC
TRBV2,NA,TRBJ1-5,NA,CASSEGRRSGYSNQPQHF,TGTGCCAGCAGTGAAGGCAGGAGGAGCGGCTATAGCAATCAGCCCCAGCATTTT
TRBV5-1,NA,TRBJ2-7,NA,CASSGTGEVTYEQYF,TGCGCCAGCAGCGGGACGGGGGAGGTAACCTACGAGCAGTACTTC
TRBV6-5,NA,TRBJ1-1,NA,CASSYLGTGNTEAFF,TGTGCCAGCAGTTACCTCGGGACGGGGAACACTGAAGCTTTCTTT
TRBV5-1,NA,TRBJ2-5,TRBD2,CASSLGSGLAGQKTQYF,TGCGCCAGCAGCTTGGGATCGGGACTAGCAGGGCAGAAGACCCAGTACTTC
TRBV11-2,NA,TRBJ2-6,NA,CASSSSPGANVLTF,TGTGCCAGCAGCTCCTCCCCTGGGGCCAACGTCCTGACTTTC
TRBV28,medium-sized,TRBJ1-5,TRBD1,CASSPTGGEYVGNQPQHF,TGTGCCAGCAGTCCCACAGGGGGCGAGTACGTTGGCAATCAGCCCCAGCATTTT
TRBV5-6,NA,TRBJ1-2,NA,CASGEGGGRYTF,TGTGCCAGCGGTGAGGGAGGGGGTCGCTACACCTTC
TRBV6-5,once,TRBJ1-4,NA,CASGTGLYEKLFF,TGTGCCAGCGGGACCGGATTGTATGAAAAACTGTTTTTT
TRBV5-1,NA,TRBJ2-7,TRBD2,CASSLELATPAYEQYF,TGCGCCAGCAGCTTGGAACTAGCGACCCCGGCTTACGAGCAGTACTTC